Presented here are 17 T cell receptor beta chains from one specimen sequenced in a study of PD-L1 blockade in urothelial cancer. The time point here: peripheral blood 6 weeks after treatment start. The assay was immunoSEQ multiplex PCR, and TCRdb's table has in-frame clones only and misses some. The sample yields 100,000 to 150,000 clones, more than 75% seen once. The sequencing used PBMCs, collected around atezolizumab (anti-PD-L1) treatment. These receptor sequences come from a man aged 50 or older with urothelial cancer.

V is TRBV11-2 and J is TRBJ1-3; D gene unclear. Germline V CDR1 and CDR2: SGHAT, FQNNGV. With 2 bases removed from V and 0 bases from J, the gap between germline ends came to 20 bases. The CDR3 consists of 19 residues. As DNA, the CDR3 is TGTGCCAGCAGCTTAATTCGATCCAGGCGACCTGACTCTGGAAACACCATATATTTT. Residues: CASSLIRSRRPDSGNTIYF.

The chain couples TRBV2 to TRBJ2-7, with unresolved D. The CDR3 length is 12 residues. Trimming removed 3 bases at V and 3 bases at J, with 6 bases between. Germline lookup yields CDR1 SNHLY and CDR2 FYNNEI. The DNA for the CDR3 is TGTGCCAGCAGTGATAGAAGCTACGAGCAGTACTTC. Encoded protein: CASSDRSYEQYF.

This clone was picked up a small number of times. The chain carries TRBV27 and TRBJ1-4; D is unclear. The CDR3 totals 13 residues. Germline V gene data show CDR1 as MNHEY and CDR2 as SMNVEV (reference sequence). V lost 5 bases and J lost 7, with 11 bases in between. CDR3 DNA: TGTGCCAGCAGTACCCGCCGGGGTGAAAAACTGTTTTTT. Protein: CASSTRRGEKLFF.

This chain joins TRBV28 and TRBJ2-3; D is uncertain. The V end lost 2 bases, the J end lost 1 base, and 16 bases lay between the germline ends. Germline-derived CDR1 and CDR2 are MDHEN and SYDVKM. CDR3 length equals 17 residues. CDR3 protein: CASSLGSWLVGTDTQYF. The CDR3 DNA follows: TGTGCCAGCAGTTTAGGTTCATGGCTAGTAGGCACAGATACGCAGTATTTT.

The table lists this clone with many counts. CDR3 in DNA: TGCGCCAGCAGCGAGGGAGGACACGGCACTGAAGCTTTCTTT. Its translation: CASSEGGHGTEAFF. The J gene is TRBJ1-1, the V gene TRBV5-1, with a possible D match to TRBD1 (5 bases). There are 14 residues in the CDR3. The germline gives CDR1 SGHRS, CDR2 YFSETQ. Trimming took off 4 bases at V and 4 bases at J, with 14 bases between the two ends.

The V and J genes are TRBV12-5 and TRBJ2-1, with D tentatively TRBD1 (5 bases). The length of the CDR3 is 14 residues. The V gene lost 1 base and the J gene lost 6 bases, with 10 bases spanning the gap. CDR1 LGHNT and CDR2 FRNRAP come from the germline V gene. The CDR3 nucleotides read TGTGCTAGTGGTTTGGAGACAGCTATCAATGAGCAGTTCTTC. Protein sequence: CASGLETAINEQFF.

The chain uses TRBV29-1 and TRBJ2-4; no definite D call. Looked up from germline, CDR1 is SQVTM and CDR2 is ANQGSEA. V gave up 7 bases and J gave up 5 bases, with 6 bases separating them. The CDR3 consists of 10 residues. CDR3 nucleotides: TGCAGCGCCAAGCAAAACATTCAGTACTTC. Its protein product is CSAKQNIQYF.

J is TRBJ1-5 and V is TRBV2; 7 bases line up with TRBD1. The CDR3 sequence is 14 residues long. Per germline, CDR1 SNHLY and CDR2 FYNNEI. With 4 bases clipped from V and 7 bases from J, the junction kept 7 bases outside the gene matches. DNA of the CDR3: TGTGCCAGCAGTGTAAAGGGGGCCGGACAGCCCCAGCATTTT. It specifies CASSVKGAGQPQHF.

The rearrangement uses TRBV19 and TRBJ1-5, with TRBD1 identical over 9 bases. V lost 6 bases to trimming and J lost 7 bases; unmatched junction nucleotides: 13. Germline V gene data show CDR1 as LNHDA and CDR2 as SQIVND (reference sequence). This CDR3 contains 16 residues. CDR3 coding DNA: TGTGCCAGTAGCTCAACTGGAACAGGGGGCAGACAGCCCCAGCATTTT. Its translation is CASSSTGTGGRQPQHF.

The rearrangement links TRBV9 to TRBJ2-2; D might be TRBD1 (6 bases). The CDR3 loop spans 15 amino acids. Germline V gene sequence: CDR1 SGDLS, CDR2 YYNGEE. Deletions cut 4 bases from V and 1 base from J, with 11 bases between. The chain's CDR3 is CASSPPTGNTGELFF. The CDR3 DNA sequence: TGTGCCAGCAGCCCGCCGACAGGGAACACCGGGGAGCTGTTTTTT.

The CDR3, as DNA: TGTGCCACCGGGGGTGGAAGCTCTAATTCACCCCTCCACTTT. It translates to CATGGGSSNSPLHF. The rearrangement uses TRBV28 and TRBJ1-6; possibly TRBD1 for D (5 bases). Deletions cut 10 bases from V and 6 bases from J, with 16 bases between. This CDR3 has 14 amino acids. Germline lookup yields CDR1 MDHEN and CDR2 SYDVKM.

A single count supports this clone. The J gene is TRBJ2-7, the V gene TRBV5-8; TRBD2 aligns across 13 bases. The J segment lost 4 bases and the V segment lost 5 bases, leaving 3 bases of the junction unmatched. The length of the CDR3 is 14 residues. In germline, CDR1 is SGHTS, CDR2 YDEGEE. In DNA, the CDR3 is TGTGCCAGCAGGGGACTAGCGGGAAGGTACGAGCAGTACTTC. This encodes CASRGLAGRYEQYF. The variable domain in full, with the rest retrieved from reference TRBV5-8 and TRBJ2-7, is EAGVTQSPTHLIKTRGQQATLRCSPISGHTSVYWYQQALGLGLQFLLWYDEGEERNRGNFPPRFSGRQFPNYSSELNVNALELEDSALYLCASRGLAGRYEQYFGPGTRLTVT.

This clone was seen just once. The chain links TRBV23-1 to TRBJ1-1; D call uncertain. TRBV23-1 belongs to the ORF category, with a function that is uncertain. The length of the CDR3 is 18 residues. V lost 3 bases, J lost 3 bases, and 23 bases lay in between. The CDR3 sequence: CASSHEATQLGEHTEAFF. Here the CDR3 DNA reads TGCGCCAGCAGTCACGAGGCCACTCAACTGGGTGAACACACTGAAGCTTTCTTT.

V and J are TRBV28 and TRBJ2-1; D call uncertain. The length of the CDR3 is 15 residues. CDR1 MDHEN and CDR2 SYDVKM come from the germline V gene. V was cut by 7 bases and J by 7 bases, with 20 bases left in between. For the CDR3, the DNA is TGTGCCAGCAAGTATCGGAGCCGGTGGCGTAATGAGCAGTTCTTC. It codes for CASKYRSRWRNEQFF.

This clone was detected ten times or more. V gene TRBV28 combines with J gene TRBJ1-2, with D unclear. CDR3 length equals 13 residues. V dropped 7 bases and J dropped 7 bases, with 16 bases sitting between them. From germline, CDR1 is MDHEN and CDR2 SYDVKM. The CDR3: CASISAALAGYTF. DNA of the CDR3: TGTGCCAGCATATCGGCAGCGTTGGCTGGCTACACCTTC.

This chain uses TRBV19 with TRBJ2-1; D not certain. Germline V CDR1 and CDR2: LNHDA, SQIVND (reference sequence). The V end was cut by 7 bases, the J end by 0 bases, with 10 bases between. CDR3 size: 14 residues. The CDR3 nucleotides are TGTGCCAGTAAGCGCGCGAGCTCCTACAATGAGCAGTTCTTC. Its translation: CASKRASSYNEQFF.

The chain has TRBV27 and TRBJ2-1; TRBD2 agrees at 10 bases. The ends lost 2 bases at V and 9 bases at J; junction bases unmatched: 7. The CDR3 is made up of 15 amino acids. Germline CDR1 is MNHEY and CDR2 is SMNVEV (reference sequence). The DNA of the CDR3 is TGTGCCAGCAGTTTACTACTAGCGGGAAGAACTGAGCAGTTCTTC. It specifies CASSLLLAGRTEQFF.